This T cell receptor (beta chain) was obtained from a study of monozygotic twins with cystic fibrosis. Clones were sequenced by immunoSEQ multiplex PCR, and TCRdb holds only the in-frame ones, with some missing. The data show roughly 20,000 clones, with approximately 97% seen just once and less than 2% held by the top ten. The CDR3 covers 12 residues. Trimming removed 6 bases from V and 9 bases from J; junction bases left unmatched: 4. Germline V gene lookup returns CDR1 MDHEN and CDR2 SYDVKM. The source material was blood. V gene TRBV28 combines with J gene TRBJ2-5; 10 positions agree with TRBD2. The sequence was collected from a woman aged 30 to 39 with cystic fibrosis. The CDR3 bases are TGTGCCAGCAGCCTAGCGGGGGCTTCCCAGTACTTC. Amino acid sequence: CASSLAGASQYF. Drawing the rest from reference TRBV28 and TRBJ2-5, the complete variable domain is DVKVTQSSRYLVKRTGEKVFLECVQDMDHENMFWYRQDPGLGLRLIYFSYDVKMKEKGDIPEGYSVSREKKERFSLILESASTNQTSMYLCASSLAGASQYFGPGTRLLVL.